There are many counts of the clone carrying this T cell receptor (beta chain). Its antigen is as yet unknown. Purified naive CD4+ T cells were depleted of CD25+ Tregs. V gave up 5 bases and J gave up 2 bases; unmatched junction bases: 11. This CDR3 is 19 amino acids long. Germline V gene lookup returns CDR1 LNHNV and CDR2 YYDKDF (reference sequence). Full-length variable regions came from constant-region reverse primers plus semi-nested Nested Universal Primer A PCR. Each CDR3 protein gets one entry after TCRdb re-called the 5' RACE reads with MiXCR. The sample yields over 30,000 distinct CDR3 sequences, about 28% seen once. Points from the study as a whole: The TCR gene usage of tumor memory CD4+ T cells clustered together with blood and lymph node memory CD4+ cells and with lymph node naive CD4+ cells.

Sample: naive CD4+ T cells sorted from a lymph node. The subset: naive CD4+ T cells, CD4+CD45RA+CD25-. The rearrangement uses TRBV15 and TRBJ2-3, with 15 bases that match TRBD2. The clonotype was recovered from a female donor with breast cancer. The chain's CDR3 is CATSPSSRTSGRATDTQYF. The CDR3 nucleotides read TGTGCCACCAGCCCTTCTTCTCGGACTAGCGGGAGGGCCACAGATACGCAGTATTTT.